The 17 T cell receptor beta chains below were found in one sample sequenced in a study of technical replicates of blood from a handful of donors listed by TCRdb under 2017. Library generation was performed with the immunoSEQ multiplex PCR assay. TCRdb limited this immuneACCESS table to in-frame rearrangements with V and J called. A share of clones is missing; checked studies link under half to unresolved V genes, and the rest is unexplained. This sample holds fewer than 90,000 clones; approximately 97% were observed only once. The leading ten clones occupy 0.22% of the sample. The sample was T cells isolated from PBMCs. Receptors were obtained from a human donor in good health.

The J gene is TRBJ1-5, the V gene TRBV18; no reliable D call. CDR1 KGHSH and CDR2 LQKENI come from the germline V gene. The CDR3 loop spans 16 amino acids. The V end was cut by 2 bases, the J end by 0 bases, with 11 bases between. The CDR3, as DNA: TGTGCCAGCTCACCATCTGGCCTGTATAGCAATCAGCCCCAGCATTTT. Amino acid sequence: CASSPSGLYSNQPQHF.

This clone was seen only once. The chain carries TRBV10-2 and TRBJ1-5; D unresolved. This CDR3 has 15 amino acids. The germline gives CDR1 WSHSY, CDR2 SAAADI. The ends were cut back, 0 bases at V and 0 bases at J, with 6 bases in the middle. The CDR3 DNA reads TGCGCCAGCAGTGAGTCCAGTTATAGCAATCAGCCCCAGCATTTT. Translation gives CASSESSYSNQPQHF.

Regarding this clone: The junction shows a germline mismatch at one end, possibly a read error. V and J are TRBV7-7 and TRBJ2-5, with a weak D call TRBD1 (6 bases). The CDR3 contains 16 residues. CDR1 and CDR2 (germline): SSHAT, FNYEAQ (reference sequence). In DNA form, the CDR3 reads TGTGCTAGCAGCTTATCAGGTGTACAGGGACGTGAGACCCAGTACTTC. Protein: CASSLSGVQGRETQYF. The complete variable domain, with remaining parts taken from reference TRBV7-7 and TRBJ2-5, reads GAGVSQSPRYKVTKRGQDVTLRCDPISSHATLYWYQQALGQGPEFLTYFNYEAQPDKSGLPSDRFSAERPEGSISTLTIQRTEQRDSAMYRCASSLSGVQGRETQYFGPGTRLLVL.

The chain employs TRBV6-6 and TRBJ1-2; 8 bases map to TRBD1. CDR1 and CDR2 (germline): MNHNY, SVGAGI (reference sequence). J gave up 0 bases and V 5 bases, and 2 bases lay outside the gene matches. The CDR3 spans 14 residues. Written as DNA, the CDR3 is TGTGCCAGCAGTGACAGGGGTACTAACTATGGCTACACCTTC. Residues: CASSDRGTNYGYTF.

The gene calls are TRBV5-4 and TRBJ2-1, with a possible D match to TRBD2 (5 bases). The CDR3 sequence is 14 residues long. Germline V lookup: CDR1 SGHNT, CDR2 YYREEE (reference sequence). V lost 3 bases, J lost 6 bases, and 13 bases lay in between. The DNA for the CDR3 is TGTGCCAGCAGCTCGGTACTAGTTGGCAATGAGCAGTTCTTC. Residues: CASSSVLVGNEQFF.

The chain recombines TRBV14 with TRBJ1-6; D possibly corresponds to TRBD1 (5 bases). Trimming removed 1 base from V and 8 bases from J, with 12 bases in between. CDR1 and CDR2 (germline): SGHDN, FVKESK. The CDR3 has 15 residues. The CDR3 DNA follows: TGTGCCAGCAGCCAAGCCGCAGGGCGAGATTCACCCCTCCACTTT. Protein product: CASSQAAGRDSPLHF. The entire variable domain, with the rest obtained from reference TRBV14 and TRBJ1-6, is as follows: EAGVTQFPSHSVIEKGQTVTLRCDPISGHDNLYWYRRVMGKEIKFLLHFVKESKQDESGMPNNRFLAERTGGTYSTLKVQPAELEDSGVYFCASSQAAGRDSPLHFGNGTRLTVT.

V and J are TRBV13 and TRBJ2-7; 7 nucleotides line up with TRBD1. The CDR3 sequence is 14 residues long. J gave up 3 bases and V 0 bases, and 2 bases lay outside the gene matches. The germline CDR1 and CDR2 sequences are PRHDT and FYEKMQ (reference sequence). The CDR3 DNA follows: TGTGCCAGCAGCTTAGGGACAGGGCTCTACGAGCAGTACTTC. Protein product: CASSLGTGLYEQYF.

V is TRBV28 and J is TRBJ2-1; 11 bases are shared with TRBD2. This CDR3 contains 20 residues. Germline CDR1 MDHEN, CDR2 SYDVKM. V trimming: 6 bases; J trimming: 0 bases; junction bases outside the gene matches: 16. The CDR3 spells CASSDPPGLAVMSSYNEQFF. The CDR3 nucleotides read TGTGCCAGCAGCGATCCCCCGGGACTAGCGGTAATGAGCTCCTACAATGAGCAGTTCTTC. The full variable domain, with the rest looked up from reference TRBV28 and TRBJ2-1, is DVKVTQSSRYLVKRTGEKVFLECVQDMDHENMFWYRQDPGLGLRLIYFSYDVKMKEKGDIPEGYSVSREKKERFSLILESASTNQTSMYLCASSDPPGLAVMSSYNEQFFGPGTRLTVL.

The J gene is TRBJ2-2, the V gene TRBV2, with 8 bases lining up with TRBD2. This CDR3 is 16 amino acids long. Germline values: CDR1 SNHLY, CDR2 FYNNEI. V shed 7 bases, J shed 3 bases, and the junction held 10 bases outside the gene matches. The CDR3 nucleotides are TGTGCCAGCAAAAGAACGGGGGGGTTCCACACCGGGGAGCTGTTTTTT. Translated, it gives CASKRTGGFHTGELFF.

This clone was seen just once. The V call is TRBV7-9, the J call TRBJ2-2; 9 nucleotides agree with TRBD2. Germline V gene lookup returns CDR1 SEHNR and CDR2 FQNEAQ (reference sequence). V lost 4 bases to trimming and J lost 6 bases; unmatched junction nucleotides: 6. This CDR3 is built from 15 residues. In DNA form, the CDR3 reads TGTGCCAGCAGCTCGCCTAGCGGGAAGGCCGGGGAGCTGTTTTTT. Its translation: CASSSPSGKAGELFF.

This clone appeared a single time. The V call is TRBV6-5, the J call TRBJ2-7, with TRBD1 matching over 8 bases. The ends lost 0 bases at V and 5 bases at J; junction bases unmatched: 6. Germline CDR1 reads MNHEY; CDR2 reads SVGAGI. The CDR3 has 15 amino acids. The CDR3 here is CASSYSQGDVNEQYF. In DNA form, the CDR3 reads TGTGCCAGCAGTTACTCACAGGGGGATGTTAACGAGCAGTACTTC.

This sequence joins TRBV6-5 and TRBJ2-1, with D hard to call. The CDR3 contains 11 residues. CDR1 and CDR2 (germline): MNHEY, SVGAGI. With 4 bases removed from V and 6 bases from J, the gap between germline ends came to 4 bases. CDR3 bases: TGTGCCAGCAGTTCTAGCAATGAGCAGTTCTTC. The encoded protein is CASSSSNEQFF.

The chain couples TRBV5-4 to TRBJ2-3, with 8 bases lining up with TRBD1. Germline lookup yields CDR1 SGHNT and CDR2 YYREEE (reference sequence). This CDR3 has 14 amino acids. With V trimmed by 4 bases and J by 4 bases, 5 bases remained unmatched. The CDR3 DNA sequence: TGTGCCAGCAGCCACGGACAGGGTGCAGATACGCAGTATTTT. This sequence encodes CASSHGQGADTQYF. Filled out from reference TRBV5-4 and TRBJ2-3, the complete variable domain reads ETGVTQSPTHLIKTRGQQVTLRCSSQSGHNTVSWYQQALGQGPQFIFQYYREEENGRGNFPPRFSGLQFPNYSSELNVNALELDDSALYLCASSHGQGADTQYFGPGTRLTVL.

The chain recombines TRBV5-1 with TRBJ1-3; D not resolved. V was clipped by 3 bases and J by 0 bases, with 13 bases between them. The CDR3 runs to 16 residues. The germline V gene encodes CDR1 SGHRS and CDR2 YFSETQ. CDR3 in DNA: TGCGCCAGCAGCTCGACTGCAGGACTCTCTGGAAACACCATATATTTT. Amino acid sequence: CASSSTAGLSGNTIYF. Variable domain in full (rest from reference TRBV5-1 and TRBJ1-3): KAGVTQTPRYLIKTRGQQVTLSCSPISGHRSVSWYQQTPGQGLQFLFEYFSETQRNKGNFPGRFSGRQFSNSRSEMNVSTLELGDSALYLCASSSTAGLSGNTIYFGEGSWLTVV.

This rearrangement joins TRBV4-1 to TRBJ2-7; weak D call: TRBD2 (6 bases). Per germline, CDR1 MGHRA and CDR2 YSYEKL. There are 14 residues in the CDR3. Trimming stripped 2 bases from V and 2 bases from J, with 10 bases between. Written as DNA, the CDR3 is TGCGCCAGCAGCCAATCTTCGGGGGCCTACGAGCAGTACTTC. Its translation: CASSQSSGAYEQYF.

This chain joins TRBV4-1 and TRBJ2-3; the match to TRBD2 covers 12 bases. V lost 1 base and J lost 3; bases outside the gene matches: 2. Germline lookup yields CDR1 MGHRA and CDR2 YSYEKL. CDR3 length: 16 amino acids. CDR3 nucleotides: TGCGCCAGCAGCCAAGGACTAGCGGGGGATACAGATACGCAGTATTTT. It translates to CASSQGLAGDTDTQYF.

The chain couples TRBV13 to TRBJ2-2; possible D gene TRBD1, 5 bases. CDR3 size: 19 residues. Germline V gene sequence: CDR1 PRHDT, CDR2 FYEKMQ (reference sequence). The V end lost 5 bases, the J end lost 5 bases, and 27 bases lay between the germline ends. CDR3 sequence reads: CASSHPPWQDTLGTGELFF. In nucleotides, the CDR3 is TGTGCCAGCAGCCATCCCCCCTGGCAGGACACCCTGGGGACCGGGGAGCTGTTTTTT.